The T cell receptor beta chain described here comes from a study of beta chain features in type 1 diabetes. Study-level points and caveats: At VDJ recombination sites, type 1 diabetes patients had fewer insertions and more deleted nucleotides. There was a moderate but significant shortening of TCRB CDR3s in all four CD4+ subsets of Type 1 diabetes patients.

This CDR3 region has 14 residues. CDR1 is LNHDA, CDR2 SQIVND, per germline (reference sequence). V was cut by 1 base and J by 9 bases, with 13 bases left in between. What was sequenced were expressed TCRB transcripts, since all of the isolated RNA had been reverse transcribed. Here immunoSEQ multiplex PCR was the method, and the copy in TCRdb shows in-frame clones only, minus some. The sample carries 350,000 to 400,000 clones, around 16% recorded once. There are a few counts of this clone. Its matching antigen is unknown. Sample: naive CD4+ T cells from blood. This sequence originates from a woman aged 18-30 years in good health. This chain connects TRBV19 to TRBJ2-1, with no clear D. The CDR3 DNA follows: TGTGCCAGTAGTATAGGAGGCGGCGCCACTGAGCAGTTCTTC. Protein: CASSIGGGATEQFF.